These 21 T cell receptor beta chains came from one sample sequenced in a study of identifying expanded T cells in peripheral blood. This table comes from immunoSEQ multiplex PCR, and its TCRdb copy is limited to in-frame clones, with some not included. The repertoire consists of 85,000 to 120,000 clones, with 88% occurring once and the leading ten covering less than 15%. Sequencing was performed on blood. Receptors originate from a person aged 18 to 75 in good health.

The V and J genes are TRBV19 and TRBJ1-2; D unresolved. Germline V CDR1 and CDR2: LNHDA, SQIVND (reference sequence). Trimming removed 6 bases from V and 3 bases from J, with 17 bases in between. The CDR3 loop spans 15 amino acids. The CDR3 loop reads CASRQSGELHYGYTF. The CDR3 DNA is TGTGCCAGTAGGCAGTCTGGCGAACTGCACTATGGCTACACCTTC.

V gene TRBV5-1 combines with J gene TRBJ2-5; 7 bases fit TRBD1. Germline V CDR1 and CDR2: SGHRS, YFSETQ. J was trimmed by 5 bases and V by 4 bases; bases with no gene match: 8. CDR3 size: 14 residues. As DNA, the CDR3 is TGCGCCAGCAGCCATAACACCAGGGGGGAGACCCAGTACTTC. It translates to CASSHNTRGETQYF.

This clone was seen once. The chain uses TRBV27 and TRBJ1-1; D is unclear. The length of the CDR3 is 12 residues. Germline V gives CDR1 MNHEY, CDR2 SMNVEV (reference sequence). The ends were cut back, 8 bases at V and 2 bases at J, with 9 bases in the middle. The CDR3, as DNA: TGTGCCAGCCAGGCGGTAAACACTGAAGCTTTCTTT. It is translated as CASQAVNTEAFF.

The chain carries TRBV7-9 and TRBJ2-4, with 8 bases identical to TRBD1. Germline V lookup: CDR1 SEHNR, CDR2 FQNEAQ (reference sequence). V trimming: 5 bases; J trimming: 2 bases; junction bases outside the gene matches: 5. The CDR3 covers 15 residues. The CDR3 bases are TGTGCCAGCAGCCCGACAGGGGAGCCCAAAAACATTCAGTACTTC. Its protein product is CASSPTGEPKNIQYF.

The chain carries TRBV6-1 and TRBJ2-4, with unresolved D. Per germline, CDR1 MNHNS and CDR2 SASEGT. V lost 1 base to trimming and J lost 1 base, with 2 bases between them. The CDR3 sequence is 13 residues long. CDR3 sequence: CASSEDAKNIQYF. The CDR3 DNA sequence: TGTGCCAGCAGTGAAGATGCCAAAAACATTCAGTACTTC.

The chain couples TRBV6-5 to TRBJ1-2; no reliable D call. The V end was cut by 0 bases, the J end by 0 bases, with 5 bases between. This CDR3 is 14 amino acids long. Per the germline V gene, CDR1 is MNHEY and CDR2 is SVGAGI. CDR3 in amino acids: CASSYSHTNYGYTF. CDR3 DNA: TGTGCCAGCAGTTACTCCCACACTAACTATGGCTACACCTTC.

The CDR3 protein is CASSLTFEQYF. CDR3 coding DNA: TGTGCCAGCAGTTTAACCTTCGAGCAGTACTTC. V and J are TRBV28 and TRBJ2-7; D is unclear. The V end lost 2 bases, the J end lost 6 bases, and 5 bases lay between the germline ends. The germline gives CDR1 MDHEN, CDR2 SYDVKM. The CDR3 runs 11 residues.

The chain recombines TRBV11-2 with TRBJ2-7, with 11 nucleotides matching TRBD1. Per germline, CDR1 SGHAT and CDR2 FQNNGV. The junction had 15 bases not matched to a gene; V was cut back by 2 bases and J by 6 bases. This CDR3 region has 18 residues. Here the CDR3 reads CASSLQPGQGASYPEQYF. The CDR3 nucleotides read TGTGCCAGCAGCTTACAACCCGGACAGGGGGCGAGCTATCCCGAGCAGTACTTC.

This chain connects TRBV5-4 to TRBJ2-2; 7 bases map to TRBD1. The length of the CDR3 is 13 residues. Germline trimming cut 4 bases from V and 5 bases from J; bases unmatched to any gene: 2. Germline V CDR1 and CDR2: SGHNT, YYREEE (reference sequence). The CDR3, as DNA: TGTGCCAGCAGCCCGACAGGGACCGGGGAGCTGTTTTTT. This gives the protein CASSPTGTGELFF.

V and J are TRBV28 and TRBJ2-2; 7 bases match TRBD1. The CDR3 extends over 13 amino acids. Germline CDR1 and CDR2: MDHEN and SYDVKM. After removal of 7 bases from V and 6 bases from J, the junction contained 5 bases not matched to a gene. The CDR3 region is CASTQDRAGELFF. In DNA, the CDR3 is TGTGCCAGCACCCAAGACAGGGCCGGGGAGCTGTTTTTT.

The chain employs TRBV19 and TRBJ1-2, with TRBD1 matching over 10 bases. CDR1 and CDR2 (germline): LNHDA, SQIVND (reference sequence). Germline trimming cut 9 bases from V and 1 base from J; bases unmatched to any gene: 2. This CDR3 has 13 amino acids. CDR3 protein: CASGQGVNYGYTF. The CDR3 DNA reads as TGTGCCAGCGGACAGGGGGTTAACTATGGCTACACCTTC.

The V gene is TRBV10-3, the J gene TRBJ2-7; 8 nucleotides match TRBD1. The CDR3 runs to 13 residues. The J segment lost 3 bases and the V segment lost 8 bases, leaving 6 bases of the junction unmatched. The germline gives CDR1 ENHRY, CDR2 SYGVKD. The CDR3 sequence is CAIAGGADYEQYF. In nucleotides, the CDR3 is TGTGCCATCGCAGGGGGCGCGGACTACGAGCAGTACTTC.

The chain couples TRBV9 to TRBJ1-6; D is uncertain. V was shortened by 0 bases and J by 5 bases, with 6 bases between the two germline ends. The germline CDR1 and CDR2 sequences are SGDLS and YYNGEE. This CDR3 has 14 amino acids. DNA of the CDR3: TGTGCCAGCAGCGTAGCACCCGATAATTCACCCCTCCACTTT. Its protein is CASSVAPDNSPLHF.

The CDR3 spells CSVAQGSSGNTIYF. The CDR3 nucleotides read TGCAGCGTTGCACAGGGGAGCTCTGGAAACACCATATATTTT. The gene calls are TRBV29-1 and TRBJ1-3; TRBD1 matches 7 bases. With 4 bases clipped from V and 0 bases from J, the junction kept 3 bases outside the gene matches. This CDR3 has 14 residues. Germline lookup yields CDR1 SQVTM and CDR2 ANQGSEA.

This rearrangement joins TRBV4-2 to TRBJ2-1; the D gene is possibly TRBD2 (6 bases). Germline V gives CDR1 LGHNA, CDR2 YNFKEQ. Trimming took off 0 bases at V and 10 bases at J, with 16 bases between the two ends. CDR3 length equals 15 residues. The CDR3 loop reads CASSQDRTNVLEQFF. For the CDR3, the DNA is TGTGCCAGCAGCCAAGACCGGACTAATGTGTTGGAGCAGTTCTTC.

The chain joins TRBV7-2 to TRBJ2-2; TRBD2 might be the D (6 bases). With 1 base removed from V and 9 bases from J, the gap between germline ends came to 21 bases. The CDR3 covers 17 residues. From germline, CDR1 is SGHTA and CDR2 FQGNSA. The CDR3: CASSLDPSELAPRELFF. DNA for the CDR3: TGTGCCAGCAGCTTAGACCCCTCGGAACTAGCCCCCCGGGAGCTGTTTTTT.

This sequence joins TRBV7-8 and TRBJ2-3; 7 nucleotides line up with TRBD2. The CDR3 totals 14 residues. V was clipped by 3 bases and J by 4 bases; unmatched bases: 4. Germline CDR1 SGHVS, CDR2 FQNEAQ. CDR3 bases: TGTGCCAGCAGCTTCCGGGGGGTCTCAGATACGCAGTATTTT. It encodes CASSFRGVSDTQYF.

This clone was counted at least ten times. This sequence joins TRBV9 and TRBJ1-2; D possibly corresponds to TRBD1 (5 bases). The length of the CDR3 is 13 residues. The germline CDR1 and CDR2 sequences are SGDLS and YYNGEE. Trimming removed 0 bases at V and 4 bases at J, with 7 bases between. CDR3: CASSVGGGYGYTF. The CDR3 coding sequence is TGTGCCAGCAGCGTAGGGGGCGGCTATGGCTACACCTTC.

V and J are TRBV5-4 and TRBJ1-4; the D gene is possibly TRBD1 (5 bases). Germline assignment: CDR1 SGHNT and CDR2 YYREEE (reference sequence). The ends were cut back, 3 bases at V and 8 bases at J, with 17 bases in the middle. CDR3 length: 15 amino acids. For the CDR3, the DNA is TGTGCCAGCAGCTCAGACCGGGACCTTGTAGAAAAACTGTTTTTT. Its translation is CASSSDRDLVEKLFF.

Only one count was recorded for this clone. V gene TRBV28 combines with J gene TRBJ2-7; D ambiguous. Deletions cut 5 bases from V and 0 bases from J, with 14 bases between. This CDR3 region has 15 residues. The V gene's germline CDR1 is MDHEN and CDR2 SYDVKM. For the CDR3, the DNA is TGTGCCAGCAGTACCCGGCTCCTGAGCTCCTACGAGCAGTACTTC. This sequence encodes CASSTRLLSSYEQYF.

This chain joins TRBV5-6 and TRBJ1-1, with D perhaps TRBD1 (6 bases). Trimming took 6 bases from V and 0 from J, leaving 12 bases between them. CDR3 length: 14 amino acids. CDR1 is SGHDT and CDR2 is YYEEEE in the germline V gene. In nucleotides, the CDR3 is TGTGCCAGCACCCCTACAGGGATGAACACTGAAGCTTTCTTT. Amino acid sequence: CASTPTGMNTEAFF.